Listed below are T cell receptor beta chains from one sample, sequenced in a study of molecular identifiers for immune sequencing clone quantification. TCRdb reprocessed the PCR reads with MiXCR, giving one entry per CDR3 protein. The sample holds 550,000 to 750,000 distinct CDR3 sequences; about 20% are singletons and the top ten take roughly 0.9%. Sequenced: naive CD8+ T cells from blood, with Jurkat cell RNA spiked in. The origin of the receptors is a human donor in good health. Some libraries in this study had Jurkat cell RNA spiked in. CDR3s include the opening cysteine and the closing phenylalanine or tryptophan. D genes are given only for firm matches. Only part of the rows carry a size: once, few, many, or a class if the clone is expanded.

cdr3_aa: CASSLVVYDPSTDTQYF
cdr3_nt: TGTGCCAGCAGCTTGGTGGTCTATGACCCTAGCACAGATACGCAGTATTTT
j_call: TRBJ2-3
d_call: NA
clone_size: many
v_call: TRBV5-4

cdr3_aa: CASSLDGNSNTGELFF
cdr3_nt: TGTGCCAGCAGCTTAGACGGAAACTCGAACACCGGGGAGCTGTTTTTT
j_call: TRBJ2-2
d_call: NA
clone_size: many
v_call: TRBV5-4

cdr3_aa: CASSYSNIRDRDLYEQYF
cdr3_nt: TGTGCCAGCAGTTACTCGAACATACGGGACAGGGACTTATACGAGCAGTACTTC
j_call: TRBJ2-7
d_call: TRBD1
clone_size: NA
v_call: TRBV6-6

cdr3_aa: CASSVGGRGNEQFF
cdr3_nt: TGTGCCAGCAGCGTCGGGGGGCGGGGTAATGAGCAGTTCTTC
j_call: TRBJ2-1
d_call: NA
clone_size: many
v_call: TRBV7-9

cdr3_aa: CASSLASGVYEQYF
cdr3_nt: TGTGCCAGCAGCCTCGCTAGCGGGGTCTACGAGCAGTACTTC
j_call: TRBJ2-7
d_call: TRBD2
clone_size: NA
v_call: TRBV11-2

cdr3_aa: CASSPTGRNQPQHF
cdr3_nt: TGTGCCAGCAGTCCTACAGGGAGGAATCAGCCCCAGCATTTT
j_call: TRBJ1-5
d_call: NA
clone_size: NA
v_call: TRBV12-3/TRBV12-4

cdr3_aa: CASSVRGISPLDPEAFF
cdr3_nt: TGTGCCAGCAGCGTGCGAGGGATTTCGCCCCTGGATCCTGAAGCTTTCTTT
j_call: TRBJ1-1
d_call: NA
clone_size: many
v_call: TRBV9

cdr3_aa: CASSMGSEAFF
cdr3_nt: TGTGCCAGCAGTATGGGGTCTGAAGCTTTCTTT
j_call: TRBJ1-1
d_call: NA
clone_size: many
v_call: TRBV12-3/TRBV12-4

cdr3_aa: CSVEGGNEQFF
cdr3_nt: TGCAGCGTTGAAGGAGGCAATGAGCAGTTCTTC
j_call: TRBJ2-1
d_call: NA
clone_size: NA
v_call: TRBV29-1

cdr3_aa: CASSSGQGVTNYGYTF
cdr3_nt: TGTGCCAGCAGCTCCGGACAGGGGGTGACTAACTATGGCTACACCTTC
j_call: TRBJ1-2
d_call: TRBD1
clone_size: NA
v_call: TRBV7-9

cdr3_aa: CASSPLLQREDEQYF
cdr3_nt: TGTGCCAGCTCCCCTCTTTTGCAGCGCGAGGACGAGCAGTACTTC
j_call: TRBJ2-7
d_call: NA
clone_size: many
v_call: TRBV12-3/TRBV12-4

cdr3_aa: CASSQAGQFTGELFF
cdr3_nt: TGCGCCAGCAGCCAAGCGGGACAGTTCACCGGGGAGCTGTTTTTT
j_call: TRBJ2-2
d_call: TRBD1
clone_size: many
v_call: TRBV4-1

cdr3_aa: CASSSRIIIRGSSYEQYF
cdr3_nt: TGTGCCAGCAGTTCCCGCATCATAATCAGGGGGAGCTCCTACGAGCAGTACTTC
j_call: TRBJ2-7
d_call: TRBD1
clone_size: many
v_call: TRBV6-2/TRBV6-3

cdr3_aa: CSVVAGNSGDTQYF
cdr3_nt: TGCAGCGTTGTTGCGGGGAATAGTGGAGATACGCAGTATTTT
j_call: TRBJ2-3
d_call: NA
clone_size: many
v_call: TRBV29-1

cdr3_aa: CASTLRWGGSTDTQYF
cdr3_nt: TGTGCCAGCACCCTAAGGTGGGGGGGAAGCACAGATACGCAGTATTTT
j_call: TRBJ2-3
d_call: TRBD2
clone_size: many
v_call: TRBV12-3/TRBV12-4

cdr3_aa: CATSGRAIGTGELFF
cdr3_nt: TGTGCCACAAGCGGGAGGGCCATCGGCACCGGGGAGCTGTTTTTT
j_call: TRBJ2-2
d_call: TRBD2
clone_size: many
v_call: TRBV24-1

cdr3_aa: CASSYRGATNEKLFF
cdr3_nt: TGTGCCAGCAGTTATCGGGGGGCAACTAATGAAAAACTGTTTTTT
j_call: TRBJ1-4
d_call: NA
clone_size: many
v_call: TRBV12-3/TRBV12-4

cdr3_aa: CASSFSGGPLDTQYF
cdr3_nt: TGTGCCAGCAGTTTTAGCGGGGGGCCACTGGATACGCAGTATTTT
j_call: TRBJ2-3
d_call: TRBD2
clone_size: many
v_call: TRBV6-5

cdr3_aa: CASPPPYGSRQETQYF
cdr3_nt: TGTGCCAGCCCGCCTCCTTACGGATCCCGCCAAGAGACCCAGTACTTC
j_call: TRBJ2-5
d_call: NA
clone_size: many
v_call: TRBV7-9

cdr3_aa: CASSLRTEVSAEQYF
cdr3_nt: TGTGCCAGCAGTTTAAGGACAGAGGTGTCGGCCGAGCAGTACTTC
j_call: TRBJ2-7
d_call: NA
clone_size: few
v_call: TRBV28

cdr3_aa: CSAFRTGVNEQFF
cdr3_nt: TGCAGTGCTTTCAGGACAGGGGTCAATGAGCAGTTCTTC
j_call: TRBJ2-1
d_call: TRBD1
clone_size: NA
v_call: TRBV20-1

cdr3_aa: CSVEELDSGYTF
cdr3_nt: TGCAGCGTTGAAGAGTTGGACTCTGGCTACACCTTC
j_call: TRBJ1-2
d_call: NA
clone_size: many
v_call: TRBV29-1

cdr3_aa: CASSQAYRGAYEQYF
cdr3_nt: TGCGCCAGCAGCCAAGCGTACAGGGGAGCCTACGAGCAGTACTTC
j_call: TRBJ2-7
d_call: TRBD1
clone_size: NA
v_call: TRBV4-3

cdr3_aa: CASSYRASYNEQFF
cdr3_nt: TGTGCCAGCAGTTACCGTGCCAGTTACAATGAGCAGTTCTTC
j_call: TRBJ2-1
d_call: NA
clone_size: many
v_call: TRBV6-5

cdr3_aa: CASSMGGGLNTEAFF
cdr3_nt: TGTGCCAGTAGTATGGGAGGGGGGTTGAACACTGAAGCTTTCTTT
j_call: TRBJ1-1
d_call: NA
clone_size: NA
v_call: TRBV19